What follows are 15 T cell receptor beta chains derived from one specimen sequenced in a study of cytomegalovirus exposure and HLA in healthy donors. Primers included in the PCR were 60 Vbeta and 13 Jbeta primers. Clones were read by immunoSEQ multiplex PCR, and TCRdb kept only the in-frame ones, dropping some. Here the sample spans under 200,000 clones, roughly an eighth being singletons. The sequenced sample was PBMCs. These receptors all come from a man in his fifties in good health and CMV-seropositive.

The chain links TRBV5-1 to TRBJ1-1, with TRBD1 identical over 8 bases. The V and J ends lost 4 bases and 4 bases, in that order; junction bases with no gene match: 6. This CDR3 is 14 amino acids long. The germline V gene encodes CDR1 SGHRS and CDR2 YFSETQ. CDR3 protein: CASSTGQEGTEAFF. The CDR3 coding sequence is TGCGCCAGCAGCACGGGACAGGAGGGCACTGAAGCTTTCTTT. Full variable domain (missing parts from reference TRBV5-1 and TRBJ1-1): KAGVTQTPRYLIKTRGQQVTLSCSPISGHRSVSWYQQTPGQGLQFLFEYFSETQRNKGNFPGRFSGRQFSNSRSEMNVSTLELGDSALYLCASSTGQEGTEAFFGQGTRLTVV.

The sample holds a few counts of this clone. This chain joins TRBV7-9 and TRBJ1-3; tentatively, D is TRBD1 (5 bases). V dropped 5 bases and J dropped 2 bases, with 13 bases sitting between them. Germline CDR1 reads SEHNR; CDR2 reads FQNEAQ (reference sequence). CDR3 length equals 15 residues. The CDR3 is CASSLPGGAGNTIYF. CDR3 in DNA: TGTGCCAGCAGCCTACCTGGGGGGGCTGGAAACACCATATATTTT.

This clone turned up a few times. The chain joins TRBV19 to TRBJ1-2; 7 bases match TRBD1. This CDR3 has 11 amino acids. Germline CDR1 LNHDA, CDR2 SQIVND (reference sequence). V lost 8 bases to trimming and J lost 3 bases; unmatched junction nucleotides: 0. The CDR3 DNA reads TGTGCCAGTGGACAGGACTATGGCTACACCTTC. Its protein product is CASGQDYGYTF. The full variable domain, rest sourced from reference TRBV19 and TRBJ1-2, is DGGITQSPKYLFRKEGQNVTLSCEQNLNHDAMYWYRQDPGQGLRLIYYSQIVNDFQKGDIAEGYSVSREKKESFPLTVTSAQKNPTAFYLCASGQDYGYTFGSGTRLTVV.

There are a few counts of this clone. The rearrangement uses TRBV11-3 and TRBJ2-3; the D is unclear. Germline V CDR1 and CDR2: SGHNT, YENEEA. The CDR3 is 14 residues long. Trimming pared 1 base from V and 0 bases from J, leaving 5 bases between. CDR3 loop: CASSLARSTDTQYF. CDR3 DNA: TGTGCCAGCAGCTTAGCCAGGAGCACAGATACGCAGTATTTT.

The gene calls are TRBV14 and TRBJ2-2; 9 nucleotides match TRBD1. J was trimmed by 7 bases and V by 6 bases; bases with no gene match: 3. CDR3 length: 13 amino acids. Germline CDR1 and CDR2: SGHDN and FVKESK. This CDR3 reads CASRRTGVGELFF. CDR3 bases: TGTGCCAGCAGACGGACAGGGGTCGGGGAGCTGTTTTTT.

The V and J genes are TRBV11-3 and TRBJ2-3, with D perhaps matching TRBD1 (5 bases). Looked up from germline, CDR1 is SGHNT and CDR2 is YENEEA. This CDR3 is 14 amino acids long. V was shortened by 5 bases and J by 2 bases, with 11 bases between the two germline ends. This CDR3 reads CASSRGQSTDTQYF. In DNA, the CDR3 is TGTGCCAGCAGCCGTGGACAATCCACAGATACGCAGTATTTT.

This chain connects TRBV27 to TRBJ2-3; 14 nucleotides align to TRBD2. With V trimmed by 6 bases and J by 2 bases, 13 bases remained unmatched. Germline V gene lookup returns CDR1 MNHEY and CDR2 SMNVEV (reference sequence). This CDR3 contains 19 residues. The CDR3 loop reads CASSSRTSGGWDFTDTQYF. DNA of the CDR3: TGTGCCAGCAGCTCCCGGACTAGCGGGGGGTGGGATTTCACAGATACGCAGTATTTT.

The chain recombines TRBV28 with TRBJ1-1, with 12 bases fitting TRBD1. Looked up from germline, CDR1 is MDHEN and CDR2 is SYDVKM. This CDR3 spans 14 amino acids. V trimming: 8 bases; J trimming: 5 bases; junction bases outside the gene matches: 6. Here the CDR3 reads CASGTGGGGTEAFF. The DNA of the CDR3 is TGTGCCAGCGGGACAGGGGGCGGAGGTACTGAAGCTTTCTTT. Drawing the rest from reference TRBV28 and TRBJ1-1, the complete variable domain is DVKVTQSSRYLVKRTGEKVFLECVQDMDHENMFWYRQDPGLGLRLIYFSYDVKMKEKGDIPEGYSVSREKKERFSLILESASTNQTSMYLCASGTGGGGTEAFFGQGTRLTVV.

The chain couples TRBV29-1 to TRBJ1-2; no clear D gene. Germline assignment: CDR1 SQVTM and CDR2 ANQGSEA. The V end was cut by 6 bases, the J end by 6 bases, with 5 bases between. The CDR3 sequence is 9 residues long. CDR3 bases: TGCAGCGTCGGGGATGGCTACACCTTC. Its protein product is CSVGDGYTF.

The chain combines TRBV14 with TRBJ2-2, with 15 bases matching TRBD2. The J segment lost 6 bases and the V segment lost 2 bases, leaving 4 bases of the junction unmatched. CDR3 length: 17 amino acids. Germline assignment: CDR1 SGHDN and CDR2 FVKESK. The CDR3 here is CASSQQRTSGGAGELFF. The CDR3 DNA follows: TGTGCCAGCAGCCAACAGAGGACTAGCGGGGGGGCCGGGGAGCTGTTTTTT.

A few counts support this clone. The genes are TRBV28 and TRBJ1-5; 7 nucleotides line up with TRBD1. With 6 bases clipped from V and 6 bases from J, the junction kept 2 bases outside the gene matches. Per germline, CDR1 MDHEN and CDR2 SYDVKM. The CDR3 covers 12 residues. Written as DNA, the CDR3 is TGTGCCAGCAGGGCAGGGGGTCAGCCCCAGCATTTT. Protein sequence: CASRAGGQPQHF.

The chain combines TRBV11-3 with TRBJ2-1; TRBD1 might be the D (6 bases). Germline values: CDR1 SGHNT, CDR2 YENEEA. V shed 5 bases and J shed 9 bases, with 17 bases lying between them. This CDR3 contains 14 residues. As DNA, the CDR3 is TGTGCCAGCAGCCGTCAGCTGGGGGCGGGTGAGCAGTTCTTC. This codes for CASSRQLGAGEQFF.

This sequence joins TRBV11-2 and TRBJ2-2, with 13 bases lining up with TRBD2. Unmatched junction bases numbered 7, after V lost 5 bases and J lost 1 base. The CDR3 covers 18 residues. Germline V lookup: CDR1 SGHAT, CDR2 FQNNGV. CDR3: CASSRRLAGGQNTGELFF. As DNA, the CDR3 is TGTGCCAGCAGCCGGAGACTAGCGGGGGGCCAGAACACCGGGGAGCTGTTTTTT.

This clone was seen a few times. V usage is TRBV9 and J usage is TRBJ2-7, with D possibly matching TRBD1 (5 bases). Germline V gene lookup returns CDR1 SGDLS and CDR2 YYNGEE. The CDR3 has 17 amino acids. V lost 0 bases and J 0 bases, leaving 16 bases between the germline ends. The CDR3 protein is CASSVGVGLTPSYEQYF. The CDR3 bases are TGTGCCAGCAGCGTAGGGGTGGGGCTGACTCCCTCCTACGAGCAGTACTTC.

In its sample, this clone was seen a few times. The chain combines TRBV7-9 with TRBJ2-1; no clear D gene. V was pared by 7 bases and J by 5 bases, with 9 bases between. In germline, CDR1 is SEHNR, CDR2 FQNEAQ (reference sequence). This CDR3 is 12 amino acids long. CDR3 protein: CASTWPDNEQFF. DNA for the CDR3: TGTGCCAGCACCTGGCCCGACAATGAGCAGTTCTTC.